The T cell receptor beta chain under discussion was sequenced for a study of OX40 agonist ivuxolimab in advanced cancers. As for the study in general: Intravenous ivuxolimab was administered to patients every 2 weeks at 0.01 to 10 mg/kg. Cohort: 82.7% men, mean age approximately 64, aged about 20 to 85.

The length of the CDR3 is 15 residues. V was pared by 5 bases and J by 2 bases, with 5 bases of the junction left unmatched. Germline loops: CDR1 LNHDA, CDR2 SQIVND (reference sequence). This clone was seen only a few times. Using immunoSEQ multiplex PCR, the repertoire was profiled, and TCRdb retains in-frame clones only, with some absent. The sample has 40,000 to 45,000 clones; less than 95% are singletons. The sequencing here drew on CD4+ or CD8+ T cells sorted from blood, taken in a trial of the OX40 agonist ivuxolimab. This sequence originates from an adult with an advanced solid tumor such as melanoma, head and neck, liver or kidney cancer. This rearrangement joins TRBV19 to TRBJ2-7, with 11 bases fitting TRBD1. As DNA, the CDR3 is TGTGCCAGTAGTGCCCGGGACAGGGGGACCTACGAGCAGTACTTC. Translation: CASSARDRGTYEQYF.